One and the same sample provided the 5 T cell receptor beta chains below, sequenced in a study of CXCR3-negative and CXCR3-positive naive CD8 T cells. TRB cDNA was prepared as libraries by UMI-labeled 5' RACE. TCRdb reprocessed the 5' RACE reads and reports one entry per CDR3 protein, with no DNA. The sample has tens of thousands of distinct CDR3 sequences; the top ten hold about 1.6%. Input material: naive CXCR3- CD8+ T cells from blood. Subset described: CD45RO-CCR7+CD27+CD95- naive CD8+ T cells lacking CXCR3 (TNR3-). These receptors were taken from a human donor in good health. Some clones in this sample may be carry-over from other donors' samples.

The rearrangement links TRBV7-9 to TRBJ2-7; TCRdb indicates TRBD2, and absent DNA this call remains unverified. CDR3 size: 13 residues. The germline CDR1 and CDR2 sequences are SEHNR and FQNEAQ (reference sequence). CDR3 sequence reads: CASSPPVGYEQYF.

This sequence joins TRBV29-1 and TRBJ2-7; TCRdb picks TRBD2, but there is no DNA to check that call. Germline CDR1 reads SQVTM; CDR2 reads ANQGSEA. This CDR3 comprises 14 residues. The CDR3 sequence: CSVSRDYRHYEQYF.

CDR3 in amino acids: CSVQDYPGELFF. The chain uses TRBV29-1 and TRBJ2-2; TCRdb's D call of TRBD2 is untestable without DNA. Germline-derived CDR1 and CDR2 are SQVTM and ANQGSEA. The CDR3 extends over 12 amino acids.

The chain joins TRBV7-9 to TRBJ1-1. From germline, CDR1 is SEHNR and CDR2 FQNEAQ (reference sequence). The CDR3 loop spans 14 amino acids. The CDR3 region is CASSASSLNTEAFF.

This chain joins TRBV11-2 and TRBJ2-7; TCRdb designates TRBD2, a call that cannot be tested without DNA. The CDR3 length is 15 residues. Germline V CDR1 and CDR2: SGHAT, FQNNGV. CDR3 in amino acids: CASSLTSLSAYEQYF.